Presented here are 8 T cell receptor beta chains from one specimen sequenced in a study of radiotherapy plus CTLA-4 blockade in lung cancer. Produced via immunoSEQ multiplex PCR; TCRdb's table is partial and in-frame only. The sample lists about 62,000 clones, around 76% occurring once. The specimen comprised peripheral blood, sampled from a patient treated with radiotherapy plus ipilimumab. The source of these receptors is a human donor with non-small cell lung cancer who had a complete response to radiotherapy plus ipilimumab.

The chain recombines TRBV7-6 with TRBJ2-7; maybe TRBD2 (6 bases). Trimming cost V 6 bases and J 4 bases, with 13 bases left between them. The CDR3 covers 13 residues. The germline CDR1 and CDR2 sequences are SGHVS and FNYEAQ. CDR3 sequence reads: CASSPQEGYEQYF. CDR3 nucleotides: TGTGCCAGCAGTCCCCAGGAGGGGTACGAGCAGTACTTC. Full variable domain (remainder filled in from reference TRBV7-6 and TRBJ2-7): GAGVSQSPRYKVTKRGQDVALRCDPISGHVSLYWYRQALGQGPEFLTYFNYEAQQDKSGLPNDRFSAERPEGSISTLTIQRTEQRDSAMYRCASSPQEGYEQYFGPGTRLTVT.

The V call is TRBV9, the J call TRBJ2-1; TRBD2 agrees at 8 bases. This CDR3 has 15 amino acids. CDR1 SGDLS and CDR2 YYNGEE come from the germline V gene. The ends lost 2 bases at V and 7 bases at J; junction bases unmatched: 8. CDR3 loop: CASSVAGGAGNEQFF. As DNA, the CDR3 is TGTGCCAGCAGCGTGGCCGGGGGGGCCGGAAATGAGCAGTTCTTC.

CDR3 DNA sequence: TGTGCCAGCAGTTACTCGCGGGGGGACCCATACGAGCAGTACTTC. Residues: CASSYSRGDPYEQYF. V is TRBV6-5 and J is TRBJ2-7; TRBD2 matches 8 bases. J was trimmed by 4 bases and V by 0 bases; bases with no gene match: 5. The CDR3 extends over 15 amino acids. Germline CDR1 MNHEY, CDR2 SVGAGI.

The chain recombines TRBV10-3 with TRBJ2-5; TRBD1 agrees at 7 bases. The CDR3 extends over 15 amino acids. In germline, CDR1 is ENHRY, CDR2 SYGVKD. The junction had 9 bases not matched to a gene; V was cut back by 7 bases and J by 1 base. CDR3 sequence (DNA): TGTGCCATCACCACCCGAGACAGGGTCCAAGAGACCCAGTACTTC. As protein: CAITTRDRVQETQYF.

This chain uses TRBV6-4 with TRBJ2-2; a possible D gene is TRBD1 (7 bases). Deletions cut 5 bases from V and 4 bases from J, with 11 bases between. The CDR3 is 14 amino acids. The germline V gene has CDR1 MRHNA and CDR2 SNTAGT. The CDR3 here is CASSRQGGTGELFF. DNA for the CDR3: TGTGCCAGCAGTCGACAGGGAGGCACCGGGGAGCTGTTTTTT.

This clone was picked up one time. The chain recombines TRBV7-9 with TRBJ2-3; unclear D gene. Looked up from germline, CDR1 is SEHNR and CDR2 is FQNEAQ (reference sequence). Trimming removed 5 bases from V and 2 bases from J, with 2 bases in between. The CDR3 runs 11 residues. The CDR3 loop reads CASSLTDTQYF. Here the CDR3 DNA reads TGTGCCAGCAGCCTCACAGATACGCAGTATTTT.

CDR3 residues: CASSLESRWGNTIYF. CDR3 in DNA: TGTGCCAGCAGCTTAGAGTCTAGGTGGGGAAACACCATATATTTT. The chain links TRBV13 to TRBJ1-3, with D hard to call. V lost 1 base and J 4 bases, leaving 11 bases between the germline ends. Germline V gene data show CDR1 as PRHDT and CDR2 as FYEKMQ (reference sequence). There are 15 residues in the CDR3. Supplemented by reference TRBV13 and TRBJ1-3, the full variable domain reads AAGVIQSPRHLIKEKRETATLKCYPIPRHDTVYWYQQGPGQDPQFLISFYEKMQSDKGSIPDRFSAQQFSDYHSELNMSSLELGDSALYFCASSLESRWGNTIYFGEGSWLTVV.

The V and J genes are TRBV28 and TRBJ1-2, with D possibly TRBD1 on 5 matching bases. This CDR3 has 15 residues. Germline lookup yields CDR1 MDHEN and CDR2 SYDVKM. The V end lost 6 bases, the J end lost 1 base, and 15 bases lay between the germline ends. The CDR3 DNA reads as TGTGCCAGCAGGGAGGGCTTGGGGGTTAACTATGGCTACACCTTC. This sequence encodes CASREGLGVNYGYTF.